The next 27 T cell receptor beta chains were all read from a single sample in a study of cytomegalovirus exposure and HLA in healthy donors. Generated by immunoSEQ multiplex PCR, the TCRdb table keeps only in-frame clones and is missing some. The sample carries 65,000 to 85,000 clones, about 95% recorded once. Specimen: PBMCs. These receptors all come from a woman younger than 35 in good health and CMV-seronegative.

Only one count was recorded for this clone. The CDR3 DNA reads TGCGCCAGCAGCCCAGGACAGAAGTACAATGAGCAGTTCTTC. Translation: CASSPGQKYNEQFF. This rearrangement joins TRBV5-1 to TRBJ2-1; D possibly corresponds to TRBD1 (6 bases). CDR1 is SGHRS and CDR2 is YFSETQ in the germline V gene. There are 14 residues in the CDR3. V was trimmed by 4 bases and J by 4 bases, leaving 12 bases between them.

V and J are TRBV11-2 and TRBJ1-1; D perhaps matches TRBD1 (6 bases). V lost 1 base to trimming and J lost 2 bases, with 11 bases between them. The CDR3 covers 15 residues. The germline V gene has CDR1 SGHAT and CDR2 FQNNGV. The CDR3 here is CASSLVPDRNTEAFF. In nucleotides, the CDR3 is TGTGCCAGCAGCTTAGTCCCGGACAGAAACACTGAAGCTTTCTTT.

The rearrangement uses TRBV2 and TRBJ1-5, with D possibly TRBD1 on 5 matching bases. CDR3 length: 15 amino acids. V was pared by 2 bases and J by 2 bases, with 10 bases between. Germline V lookup: CDR1 SNHLY, CDR2 FYNNEI. The CDR3 bases are TGTGCCAGCAGTGAACTGGGGCTTGGCAATCAGCCCCAGCATTTT. As protein: CASSELGLGNQPQHF.

V is TRBV28 and J is TRBJ1-2; 10 nucleotides agree with TRBD1. This CDR3 has 18 amino acids. Germline CDR1 MDHEN, CDR2 SYDVKM. J gave up 4 bases and V 3 bases, and 14 bases lay outside the gene matches. CDR3 residues: CASSFALRVRTGGYGYTF. For the CDR3, the DNA is TGTGCCAGCAGTTTCGCTCTTAGGGTCCGGACAGGGGGCTATGGCTACACCTTC.

The rearrangement uses TRBV13 and TRBJ1-5, with a weak D call TRBD1 (5 bases). V lost 5 bases, J lost 5 bases, and 13 bases lay in between. This CDR3 comprises 14 residues. CDR1 is PRHDT, CDR2 FYEKMQ, per germline (reference sequence). CDR3 sequence (DNA): TGTGCCAGCAGCCTTGGACATTTTGATCAGCCCCAGCATTTT. Its translation is CASSLGHFDQPQHF.

The V gene is TRBV25-1, the J gene TRBJ1-1, with 7 bases that match TRBD1. V shed 6 bases and J 4 bases; nucleotides not matched to a gene: 11. The CDR3 has 15 residues. Per germline, CDR1 MGHDK and CDR2 SYGVNS. The CDR3 protein is CASSLTRGPGTEAFF. Here the CDR3 DNA reads TGTGCCAGCAGCCTCACTAGGGGGCCGGGCACTGAAGCTTTCTTT.

This clone is a singleton in its sample. The chain recombines TRBV6-4 with TRBJ2-3; a possible D gene is TRBD2 (5 bases). Germline CDR1 reads MRHNA; CDR2 reads SNTAGT. V lost 11 bases and J 2 bases, leaving 20 bases between the germline ends. The CDR3 extends over 15 amino acids. In DNA, the CDR3 is TGTGCCCGAACATGGGAGACTAAATTCACAGATACGCAGTATTTT. Amino acids: CARTWETKFTDTQYF.

CDR3 in amino acids: CASSMVASSGNTIYF. DNA of the CDR3: TGTGCCAGTAGTATGGTCGCCAGCTCTGGAAACACCATATATTTT. The V call is TRBV19, the J call TRBJ1-3; D is ambiguous. V dropped 3 bases and J dropped 0 bases, with 9 bases sitting between them. CDR3 size: 15 residues. The germline V gene encodes CDR1 LNHDA and CDR2 SQIVND (reference sequence).

V gene TRBV7-9 combines with J gene TRBJ2-7, with D maybe TRBD1 (6 bases). V lost 4 bases and J lost 4, with 8 bases in between. Germline V gene data show CDR1 as SEHNR and CDR2 as FQNEAQ (reference sequence). This CDR3 contains 12 residues. The CDR3 DNA reads as TGTGCCAGCAGCTCACAGGGTTACGAGCAGTACTTC. Its protein product is CASSSQGYEQYF. Combining the CDR3 with reference TRBV7-9 and TRBJ2-7 gives the whole variable domain DTGVSQNPRHKITKRGQNVTFRCDPISEHNRLYWYRQTLGQGPEFLTYFQNEAQLEKSRLLSDRFSAERPKGSFSTLEIQRTEQGDSAMYLCASSSQGYEQYFGPGTRLTVT.

The chain is built from TRBV5-1 and TRBJ2-1; a possible D gene is TRBD2 (5 bases). Germline V lookup: CDR1 SGHRS, CDR2 YFSETQ. Trimming took off 0 bases at V and 7 bases at J, with 11 bases between the two ends. CDR3 length: 14 amino acids. The CDR3 DNA reads TGCGCCAGCAGCTTGGGCTCCCCGGGGAATGAGCAGTTCTTC. This translates into CASSLGSPGNEQFF.

V and J are TRBV6-5 and TRBJ2-7; 7 bases align to TRBD2. This CDR3 comprises 15 residues. The junction had 4 bases not matched to a gene; V was cut back by 0 bases and J by 2 bases. The germline V gene encodes CDR1 MNHEY and CDR2 SVGAGI. This chain's CDR3 is CASSYSGSGAYEQYF. CDR3 DNA: TGTGCCAGCAGTTACTCTGGAAGCGGGGCCTACGAGCAGTACTTC.

The rearrangement links TRBV4-3 to TRBJ2-3; 7 bases align to TRBD2. CDR1 and CDR2 (germline): LGHNA, YSLEER. The length of the CDR3 is 17 residues. The V and J ends lost 2 bases and 1 base, in that order; junction bases with no gene match: 9. CDR3 residues: CASSQSPHGGGTDTQYF. In DNA, the CDR3 is TGCGCCAGCAGCCAATCTCCCCATGGGGGGGGCACAGATACGCAGTATTTT.

This clone was counted a single time. This CDR3 reads CASSPGSYSSYEQYF. The CDR3 DNA reads TGTGCCAGCTCACCGGGTTCCTACAGCTCCTACGAGCAGTACTTC. The V call is TRBV18, the J call TRBJ2-7; D remains unclear. Trimming took off 3 bases at V and 0 bases at J, with 12 bases between the two ends. This CDR3 is built from 15 residues. The germline V gene has CDR1 KGHSH and CDR2 LQKENI. The full variable domain, in which reference TRBV18 and TRBJ2-7 provide the parts outside the CDR3, is NAGVMQNPRHLVRRRGQEARLRCSPMKGHSHVYWYRQLPEEGLKFMVYLQKENIIDESGMPKERFSAEFPKEGPSILRIQQVVRGDSAAYFCASSPGSYSSYEQYFGPGTRLTVT.

This chain links TRBV7-9 with TRBJ2-3, with D perhaps TRBD2 (6 bases). CDR1 is SEHNR and CDR2 is FQNEAQ in the germline V gene (reference sequence). The V gene lost 1 base and the J gene lost 8 bases, with 16 bases spanning the gap. The CDR3 totals 15 residues. In nucleotides, the CDR3 is TGTGCCAGCAGCTTAGACTTAGCGGAGAGGGGTACGCAGTATTTT. Protein: CASSLDLAERGTQYF.

The CDR3 DNA sequence: TGTGCCAGCAGCTTAATAGCGGACACAGATACGCAGTATTTT. It translates to CASSLIADTDTQYF. The chain employs TRBV7-6 and TRBJ2-3, with D perhaps TRBD2 (6 bases). The CDR3 sequence is 14 residues long. The V gene lost 2 bases and the J gene lost 2 bases, with 8 bases spanning the gap. CDR1 and CDR2 from the germline V gene are SGHVS and FNYEAQ.

The rearrangement uses TRBV7-9 and TRBJ1-2; tentative D call: TRBD1 (6 bases). The germline V and J ends were trimmed by 5 bases and 4 bases, with 14 bases remaining between them. Per the germline V gene, CDR1 is SEHNR and CDR2 is FQNEAQ (reference sequence). This CDR3 region has 14 residues. CDR3 in DNA: TGTGCCAGCAGCCTAATGGGGGCGAGCTATGGCTACACCTTC. Translated, it gives CASSLMGASYGYTF.

This clone was found once. This sequence joins TRBV28 and TRBJ2-7, with D maybe TRBD1 (5 bases). Germline V gene sequence: CDR1 MDHEN, CDR2 SYDVKM. V was clipped by 2 bases and J by 5 bases, with 13 bases between them. The CDR3 length is 14 residues. CDR3 sequence reads: CASSLRQGSHEQYF. In DNA, the CDR3 is TGTGCCAGCAGTTTAAGGCAGGGTTCCCACGAGCAGTACTTC.

The genes are TRBV20-1 and TRBJ2-5; D remains ambiguous. Germline V gene data show CDR1 as DFQATT and CDR2 as SNEGSKA (reference sequence). The CDR3 is 11 residues long. The V end was cut by 6 bases, the J end by 1 base, with 6 bases between. CDR3 region: CSAPSQETQYF. CDR3 nucleotides: TGCAGTGCCCCCTCCCAAGAGACCCAGTACTTC.

The chain combines TRBV4-1 with TRBJ1-3; D gene uncertain. Germline CDR1 and CDR2: MGHRA and YSYEKL. This CDR3 is 16 amino acids long. Deletions cut 1 base from V and 4 bases from J, with 14 bases between. CDR3 DNA: TGCGCCAGCAGCCAAGTTGGGCGGGCACTCGGAAACACCATATATTTT. Protein product: CASSQVGRALGNTIYF.

The CDR3 region has the DNA TGTGCCAGCAGCTTGGCCCCTGGGAGGGGCAAGGATGGCTACACCTTC. As protein: CASSLAPGRGKDGYTF. This chain links TRBV7-2 with TRBJ1-2; a possible D gene is TRBD1 (5 bases). V was clipped by 3 bases and J by 6 bases, with 20 bases between them. Germline loops: CDR1 SGHTA, CDR2 FQGNSA. CDR3 size: 16 residues.

This chain uses TRBV6-5 with TRBJ1-1; possible D gene TRBD1, 5 bases. The germline V gene has CDR1 MNHEY and CDR2 SVGAGI. The CDR3 loop spans 14 amino acids. The V gene lost 7 bases and the J gene lost 3 bases, with 15 bases spanning the gap. The DNA for the CDR3 is TGTGCCAGCACCGAGCGCGCCAGGGACACTGAAGCTTTCTTT. Translating gives CASTERARDTEAFF.

CDR3 bases: TGTGCCAGCGCCATTAACCCGACTAGCGGGATAGGGTACGAGCAGTACTTC. Translated: CASAINPTSGIGYEQYF. J is TRBJ2-7 and V is TRBV7-8, with 11 bases identical to TRBD2. The CDR3 consists of 17 residues. CDR1 is SGHVS and CDR2 is FQNEAQ in the germline V gene. With V trimmed by 8 bases and J by 4 bases, 16 bases remained unmatched.

The rearrangement links TRBV4-1 to TRBJ1-5; possibly TRBD1 for D (5 bases). Trimming left V 0 bases short and J 4 bases short, with 10 bases between. This CDR3 comprises 15 residues. CDR1 and CDR2 from the germline V gene are MGHRA and YSYEKL. Here the CDR3 DNA reads TGCGCCAGCAGCCAAGAGACAGCGATAAATCAGCCCCAGCATTTT. This encodes CASSQETAINQPQHF.

The chain combines TRBV18 with TRBJ2-5; D is unclear. Trimming stripped 3 bases from V and 5 bases from J, with 7 bases between. The CDR3 is 12 amino acids. The germline CDR1 and CDR2 sequences are KGHSH and LQKENI. DNA for the CDR3: TGTGCCAGCTCACCTTATCCGGAGACCCAGTACTTC. As protein: CASSPYPETQYF.

V is TRBV9 and J is TRBJ1-1; 7 nucleotides line up with TRBD1. Germline V gene lookup returns CDR1 SGDLS and CDR2 YYNGEE. Unmatched junction bases numbered 6, after V lost 4 bases and J lost 0 bases. The CDR3 consists of 15 residues. The CDR3 DNA reads TGTGCCAGCAGCCCCCGGACAGGCGTGAACACTGAAGCTTTCTTT. It translates to CASSPRTGVNTEAFF.

The chain has TRBV21-1 and TRBJ1-2; whether TRBD1, the table's D call, matches the DNA was not checked. TRBV21-1 is a pseudogene. The CDR3 loop spans 9 amino acids. The CDR3 region has the DNA TGTGCCAGCAGCTGTACAGTTGCCTTC. Protein: CASSCTVAF.

This clone occurred once. The rearrangement joins TRBV7-2 to TRBJ1-4; the D is unclear. Germline-derived CDR1 and CDR2 are SGHTA and FQGNSA. The CDR3 length is 14 residues. V dropped 6 bases and J dropped 4 bases, with 12 bases sitting between them. DNA for the CDR3: TGTGCCAGCAGTTCCGCAGGCATTAATGAAAAACTGTTTTTT. It yields the protein CASSSAGINEKLFF. The full variable domain, with the rest looked up from reference TRBV7-2 and TRBJ1-4, is GAGVSQSPSNKVTEKGKDVELRCDPISGHTALYWYRQSLGQGLEFLIYFQGNSAPDKSGLPSDRFSAERTGGSVSTLTIQRTQQEDSAVYLCASSSAGINEKLFFGSGTQLSVL.